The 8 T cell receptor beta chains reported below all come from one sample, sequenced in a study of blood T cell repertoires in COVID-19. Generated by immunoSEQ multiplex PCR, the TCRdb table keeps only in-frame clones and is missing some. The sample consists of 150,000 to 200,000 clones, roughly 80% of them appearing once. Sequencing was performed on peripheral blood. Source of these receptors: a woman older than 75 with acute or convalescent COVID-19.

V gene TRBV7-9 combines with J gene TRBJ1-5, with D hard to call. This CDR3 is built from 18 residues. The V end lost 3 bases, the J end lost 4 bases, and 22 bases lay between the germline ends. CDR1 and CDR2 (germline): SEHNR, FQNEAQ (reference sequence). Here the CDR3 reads CASSFAHRLQQRNQPQHF. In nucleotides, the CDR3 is TGTGCCAGCAGCTTTGCCCACCGACTACAGCAAAGAAATCAGCCCCAGCATTTT.

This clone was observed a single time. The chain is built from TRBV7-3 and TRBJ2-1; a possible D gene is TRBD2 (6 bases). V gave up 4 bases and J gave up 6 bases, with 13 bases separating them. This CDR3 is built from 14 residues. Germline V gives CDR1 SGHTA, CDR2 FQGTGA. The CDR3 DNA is TGTGCCAGCAGCTGGGAGGAATCCCTCAATGAGCAGTTCTTC. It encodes CASSWEESLNEQFF.

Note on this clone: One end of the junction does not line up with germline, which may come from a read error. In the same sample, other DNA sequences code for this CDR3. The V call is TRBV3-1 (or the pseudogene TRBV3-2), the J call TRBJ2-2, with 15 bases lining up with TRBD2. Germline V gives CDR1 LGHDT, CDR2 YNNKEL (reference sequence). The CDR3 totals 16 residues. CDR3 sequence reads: CATQGLAGGRPGELFF. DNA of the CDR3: TGTGCCACACAAGGACTAGCGGGAGGGAGACCCGGGGAGTTGTTTTTT.

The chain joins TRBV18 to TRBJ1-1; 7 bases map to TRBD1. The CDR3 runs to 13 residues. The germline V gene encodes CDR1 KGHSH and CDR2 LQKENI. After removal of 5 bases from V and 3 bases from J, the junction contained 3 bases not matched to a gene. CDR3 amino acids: CASSSGQDTEAFF. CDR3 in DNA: TGTGCCAGCTCATCCGGACAGGACACTGAAGCTTTCTTT.

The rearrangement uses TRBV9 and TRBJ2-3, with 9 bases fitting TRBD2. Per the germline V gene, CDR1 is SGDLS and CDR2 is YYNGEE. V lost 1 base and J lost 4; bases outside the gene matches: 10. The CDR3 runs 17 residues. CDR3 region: CASSVLAAGGGADTQYF. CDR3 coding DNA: TGTGCCAGCAGCGTACTAGCTGCGGGGGGGGGTGCAGATACGCAGTATTTT.

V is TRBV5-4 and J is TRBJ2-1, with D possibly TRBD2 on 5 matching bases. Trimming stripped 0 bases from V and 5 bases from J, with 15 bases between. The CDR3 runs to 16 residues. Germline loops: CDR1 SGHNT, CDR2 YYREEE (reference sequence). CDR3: CASSLEASSSHNEQFF. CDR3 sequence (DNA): TGTGCCAGCAGCTTGGAGGCTAGCTCTTCCCACAATGAGCAGTTCTTC.

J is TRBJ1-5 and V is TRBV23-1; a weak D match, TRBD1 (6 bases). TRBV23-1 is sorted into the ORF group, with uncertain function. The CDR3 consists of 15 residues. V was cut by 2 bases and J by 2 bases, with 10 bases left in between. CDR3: CASSQLGQCNQPQHF. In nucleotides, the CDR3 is TGCGCCAGCAGTCAACTCGGACAGTGCAATCAGCCCCAGCATTTT.

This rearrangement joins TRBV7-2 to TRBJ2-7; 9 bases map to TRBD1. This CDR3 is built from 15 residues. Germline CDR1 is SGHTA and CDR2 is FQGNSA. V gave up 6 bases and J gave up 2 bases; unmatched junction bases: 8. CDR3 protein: CASRNRDRATYEQYF. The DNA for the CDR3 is TGTGCCAGCAGGAACCGGGACAGGGCTACCTACGAGCAGTACTTC.